This TCR beta chain was observed in a study of shared clonotypes between healthy human individuals. The V and J ends lost 1 base and 6 bases respectively, with 15 bases between them. CDR1 and CDR2 from the germline V gene are SGHTA and FQGNSA. The CDR3 extends over 16 amino acids. Profiled with immunoSEQ multiplex PCR; TCRdb holds only in-frame clones, not every one. This table has around 940,000 clones, about three quarters appearing once. This chain connects TRBV7-2 to TRBJ2-2, with D possibly matching TRBD2 (5 bases). Sequencing input: memory CD4+ T cells sorted from blood. Subset meaning: CD45RA-negative fraction. This receptor was identified in a man aged 18 to 30 in good health. This CDR3 is CASSLGSALAPGELFF. DNA for the CDR3: TGTGCCAGCAGCTTAGGGTCCGCCTTAGCGCCCGGGGAGCTGTTTTTT.